Presented here are 23 T cell receptor beta chains from one specimen sequenced in a study of regulatory dendritic cells for organ transplantation. Some clones are missing from TCRdb's copy, which holds only in-frame ones; the method was immunoSEQ multiplex PCR. The sample shows about 21,000 clones, 70% to 90% of them seen only once. CFSE-labeled sorted T cells met regulatory or mature dendritic cells for four to five days. Antigens of these TCRs are unknown. The sequencing input was naive CD4+ T cells from blood cultured with regulatory dendritic cells. Noted subset: CD45RA+ naive T cells. The receptors come from a human donor in good health.

The chain employs TRBV18 and TRBJ1-2; unclear D gene. Per the germline V gene, CDR1 is KGHSH and CDR2 is LQKENI. The CDR3 totals 16 residues. Trimming shortened V by 2 bases and J by 0 bases, and 13 bases separated the two germline ends. The CDR3 DNA is TGTGCCAGCTCACCAGAGGCAGGCTCTGCTAACTATGGCTACACCTTC. Protein: CASSPEAGSANYGYTF. Together with reference TRBV18 and TRBJ1-2, the CDR3 gives the full variable domain: NAGVMQNPRHLVRRRGQEARLRCSPMKGHSHVYWYRQLPEEGLKFMVYLQKENIIDESGMPKERFSAEFPKEGPSILRIQQVVRGDSAAYFCASSPEAGSANYGYTFGSGTRLTVV.

About this clone itself: One end of the junction is discordant with germline, which a read error may explain. The genes are TRBV28 and TRBJ1-2, with D possibly matching TRBD1 (5 bases). The CDR3 contains 16 residues. CDR1 is MDHEN and CDR2 is SYDVKM in the germline V gene. The CDR3 is CASRLSGPPASGGYTF. The CDR3 DNA reads TGTGCCAGCAGATTATCGGGACCTCCGGCTTCTGGTGGCTACACCTTC.

The CDR3 DNA reads as TGTGCCAGCAGTTACTCGAGTAAGAGTTTGGCACCCCTCCACTTT. As protein: CASSYSSKSLAPLHF. The chain is built from TRBV6-5 and TRBJ1-6; no clear D. CDR3 size: 15 residues. The V end was cut by 0 bases, the J end by 11 bases, with 14 bases between. Per the germline V gene, CDR1 is MNHEY and CDR2 is SVGAGI.

The chain carries TRBV20-1 and TRBJ1-3, with a tentative D call TRBD1 (5 bases). Germline V lookup: CDR1 DFQATT, CDR2 SNEGSKA (reference sequence). This CDR3 spans 11 amino acids. DNA for the CDR3: TGCGCGGGGGTTGTGGGAAACACCATATATTTT. This sequence encodes CAGVVGNTIYF.

The chain uses TRBV9 and TRBJ2-2; 7 bases align to TRBD2. Germline loops: CDR1 SGDLS, CDR2 YYNGEE. V shed 4 bases, J shed 4 bases, and the junction held 10 bases outside the gene matches. The CDR3 length is 16 residues. The CDR3 coding sequence is TGTGCCAGCAGCTCCCGAGGAAGGGAGGGCACCGGGGAGCTGTTTTTT. Amino acid sequence: CASSSRGREGTGELFF.

V and J are TRBV10-3 and TRBJ1-1, with D possibly matching TRBD1 (5 bases). CDR1 is ENHRY and CDR2 is SYGVKD in the germline V gene. V lost 6 bases, J lost 4 bases, and 15 bases lay in between. CDR3 length equals 14 residues. The CDR3 sequence is CAISRGAAGTEAFF. The CDR3 coding sequence is TGTGCCATCAGCCGGGGCGCCGCGGGCACTGAAGCTTTCTTT.

The rearrangement joins TRBV18 to TRBJ1-2; D unresolved. The CDR3 has 14 amino acids. Trimming pared 3 bases from V and 1 base from J, leaving 9 bases between. From germline, CDR1 is KGHSH and CDR2 LQKENI. The CDR3 nucleotides are TGTGCCAGCTCACCCGGCAGCGTTAACTATGGCTACACCTTC. Translated, it gives CASSPGSVNYGYTF. Full variable domain (rest looked up from reference TRBV18 and TRBJ1-2): NAGVMQNPRHLVRRRGQEARLRCSPMKGHSHVYWYRQLPEEGLKFMVYLQKENIIDESGMPKERFSAEFPKEGPSILRIQQVVRGDSAAYFCASSPGSVNYGYTFGSGTRLTVV.

The chain joins TRBV15 to TRBJ2-3; perhaps D is TRBD1 or TRBD2 (5 bases each). V shed 1 base and J shed 0 bases, with 14 bases lying between them. The CDR3 consists of 17 residues. The V gene's germline CDR1 is LNHNV and CDR2 YYDKDF (reference sequence). This chain's CDR3 is CATSRALGRISTDTQYF. In DNA, the CDR3 is TGTGCCACCAGCAGAGCCCTGGGACGGATTAGCACAGATACGCAGTATTTT.

The rearrangement joins TRBV9 to TRBJ2-5; the D is unclear. CDR3 length equals 14 residues. Looked up from germline, CDR1 is SGDLS and CDR2 is YYNGEE. V lost 2 bases to trimming and J lost 5 bases, with 13 bases between them. The CDR3 sequence is CASSVLASGETQYF. CDR3 coding DNA: TGTGCCAGCAGCGTTCTTGCATCTGGTGAGACCCAGTACTTC.

The V and J genes are TRBV18 and TRBJ1-5; no reliable D call. Trimming pared 3 bases from V and 2 bases from J, leaving 11 bases between. Germline-derived CDR1 and CDR2 are KGHSH and LQKENI. The CDR3 is 15 amino acids. DNA for the CDR3: TGTGCCAGCTCACCCAATAAGGGTGGCAATCAGCCCCAGCATTTT. This codes for CASSPNKGGNQPQHF.

V gene TRBV7-2 combines with J gene TRBJ2-3, with 9 bases that match TRBD2. This CDR3 contains 15 residues. Losses at the gene ends were 1 base for V and 6 bases for J; bases not matched to a gene: 5. Germline V gene sequence: CDR1 SGHTA, CDR2 FQGNSA. The CDR3 here is CASSLGGRDWDTQYF. The CDR3 nucleotides read TGTGCCAGCAGCTTAGGCGGGAGGGACTGGGATACGCAGTATTTT.

The chain carries TRBV7-3 and TRBJ1-4, with D unclear. This CDR3 contains 14 residues. Trimming took off 4 bases at V and 9 bases at J, with 15 bases between the two ends. CDR1 and CDR2 from the germline V gene are SGHTA and FQGTGA. The CDR3 region is CASSSWGEDQKLFF. As DNA, the CDR3 is TGTGCCAGCAGCTCCTGGGGAGAGGATCAAAAACTGTTTTTT.

This rearrangement joins TRBV14 to TRBJ2-7; D is undetermined. This CDR3 spans 14 amino acids. V shed 1 base and J shed 3 bases, with 10 bases lying between them. Per germline, CDR1 SGHDN and CDR2 FVKESK. In nucleotides, the CDR3 is TGTGCCAGCAGCCAAGGGAGTGCCAACTACGAGCAGTACTTC. Its protein product is CASSQGSANYEQYF.

The count of this clone is one. In nucleotides, the CDR3 is TGTGCCACCAGCTTGAGGACACAGAGCACAGATACGCAGTATTTT. Residues: CATSLRTQSTDTQYF. This chain joins TRBV15 and TRBJ2-3; D is possibly TRBD1 (5 bases). V gave up 5 bases and J gave up 0 bases, with 12 bases separating them. Germline CDR1 reads LNHNV; CDR2 reads YYDKDF (reference sequence). The CDR3 runs to 15 residues.

This chain uses TRBV11-1 with TRBJ2-7; a weak D match, TRBD1 (6 bases). CDR1 and CDR2 (germline): SGHAT, FQDESV (reference sequence). This CDR3 is built from 13 residues. V lost 5 bases to trimming and J lost 3 bases, with 11 bases between them. The DNA for the CDR3 is TGTGCCAGCAGCCGCAGACAGGTCTACGAGCAGTACTTC. It encodes CASSRRQVYEQYF.

The sample holds a few counts of this clone. The rearrangement links TRBV7-9 to TRBJ2-3; 9 bases map to TRBD2. This CDR3 region has 15 residues. Germline loops: CDR1 SEHNR, CDR2 FQNEAQ (reference sequence). J gave up 0 bases and V 5 bases, and 3 bases lay outside the gene matches. CDR3 sequence reads: CASSVSGGSTDTQYF. The DNA for the CDR3 is TGTGCCAGCAGCGTTAGCGGGGGTAGCACAGATACGCAGTATTTT.

V usage is TRBV9 and J usage is TRBJ2-5; 7 nucleotides agree with TRBD1. Looked up from germline, CDR1 is SGDLS and CDR2 is YYNGEE. The CDR3 is 15 amino acids. Trimming removed 1 base from V and 0 bases from J; junction bases left unmatched: 3. The CDR3 DNA is TGTGCCAGCAGCGTACGACAGGGAGACCAAGAGACCCAGTACTTC. This gives the protein CASSVRQGDQETQYF.

This chain uses TRBV11-2 with TRBJ2-3, with 12 bases lining up with TRBD2. CDR3 length: 19 residues. CDR1 is SGHAT and CDR2 is FQNNGV in the germline V gene. The ends lost 3 bases at V and 4 bases at J; junction bases unmatched: 14. The CDR3, as DNA: TGTGCCAGCAGCTTCCCCACGTCCCTAGCGGGGGGGCCCTCAGATACGCAGTATTTT. Protein sequence: CASSFPTSLAGGPSDTQYF. The complete variable domain, with remaining parts taken from reference TRBV11-2 and TRBJ2-3, reads EAGVAQSPRYKIIEKRQSVAFWCNPISGHATLYWYQQILGQGPKLLIQFQNNGVVDDSQLPKDRFSAERLKGVDSTLKIQPAKLEDSAVYLCASSFPTSLAGGPSDTQYFGPGTRLTVL.

V is TRBV19 and J is TRBJ2-4; TRBD2 matches 7 bases. CDR3 length: 16 amino acids. Germline CDR1 LNHDA, CDR2 SQIVND (reference sequence). J was trimmed by 2 bases and V by 6 bases; bases with no gene match: 10. Here the CDR3 reads CASSISGGVTKNIQYF. CDR3 nucleotide sequence: TGTGCCAGTAGCATAAGTGGGGGGGTTACCAAAAACATTCAGTACTTC. Full variable domain (rest looked up from reference TRBV19 and TRBJ2-4): DGGITQSPKYLFRKEGQNVTLSCEQNLNHDAMYWYRQDPGQGLRLIYYSQIVNDFQKGDIAEGYSVSREKKESFPLTVTSAQKNPTAFYLCASSISGGVTKNIQYFGAGTRLSVL.

This clone was seen a single time. The rearrangement links TRBV5-4 to TRBJ1-1; TRBD1 aligns across 8 bases. The ends lost 3 bases at V and 1 base at J; junction bases unmatched: 11. Germline V lookup: CDR1 SGHNT, CDR2 YYREEE (reference sequence). The CDR3 is made up of 17 amino acids. The CDR3 here is CASSSNDRGLRNTEAFF. The DNA for the CDR3 is TGTGCCAGCAGCTCAAACGACAGGGGATTGAGGAACACTGAAGCTTTCTTT.

This clone occurred once. The CDR3 DNA reads as TGTGCCAGCGGGACTAGCGGGGGGATTTACAATGAGCAGTTCTTC. It is translated as CASGTSGGIYNEQFF. This chain joins TRBV7-8 and TRBJ2-1; 15 bases are a match to TRBD2. V shed 8 bases and J 4 bases; nucleotides not matched to a gene: 3. The CDR3 consists of 15 residues. In germline, CDR1 is SGHVS, CDR2 FQNEAQ.

This clone was counted only a few times. The rearrangement joins TRBV29-1 to TRBJ1-1; 7 nucleotides line up with TRBD1. The trim removed 5 bases at V and 4 bases at J, leaving 1 base unmatched. Germline V gene data show CDR1 as SQVTM and CDR2 as ANQGSEA. This CDR3 has 11 amino acids. The CDR3 spells CSVTGVTEAFF. The CDR3 nucleotides are TGCAGCGTTACAGGGGTCACTGAAGCTTTCTTT.

The rearrangement joins TRBV6-5 to TRBJ1-2; no clear D gene. Germline lookup yields CDR1 MNHEY and CDR2 SVGAGI. CDR3 size: 13 residues. V shed 2 bases and J shed 8 bases, with 12 bases lying between them. CDR3 sequence: CASSYETAAGYTF. CDR3 bases: TGTGCCAGCAGTTACGAGACGGCGGCCGGCTACACCTTC.